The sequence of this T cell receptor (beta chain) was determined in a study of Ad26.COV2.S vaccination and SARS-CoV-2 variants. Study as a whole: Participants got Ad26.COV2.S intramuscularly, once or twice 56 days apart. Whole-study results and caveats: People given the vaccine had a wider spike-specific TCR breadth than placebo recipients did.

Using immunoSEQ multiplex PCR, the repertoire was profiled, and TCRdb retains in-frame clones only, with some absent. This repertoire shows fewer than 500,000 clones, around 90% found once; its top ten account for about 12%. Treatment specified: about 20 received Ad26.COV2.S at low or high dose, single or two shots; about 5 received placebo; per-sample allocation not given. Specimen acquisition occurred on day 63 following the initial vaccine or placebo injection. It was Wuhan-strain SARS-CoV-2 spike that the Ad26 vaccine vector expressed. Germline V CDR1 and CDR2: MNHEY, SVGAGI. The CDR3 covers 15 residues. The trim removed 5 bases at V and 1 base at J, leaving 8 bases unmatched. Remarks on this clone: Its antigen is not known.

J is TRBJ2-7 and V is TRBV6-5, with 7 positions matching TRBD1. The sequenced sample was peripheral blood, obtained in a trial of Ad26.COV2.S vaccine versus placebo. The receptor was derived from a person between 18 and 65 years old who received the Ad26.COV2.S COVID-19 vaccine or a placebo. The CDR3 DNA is TGTGCCAGCAGTCCCGGGACAGCGAGTTCCTACGAGCAGTACTTC. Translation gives CASSPGTASSYEQYF.